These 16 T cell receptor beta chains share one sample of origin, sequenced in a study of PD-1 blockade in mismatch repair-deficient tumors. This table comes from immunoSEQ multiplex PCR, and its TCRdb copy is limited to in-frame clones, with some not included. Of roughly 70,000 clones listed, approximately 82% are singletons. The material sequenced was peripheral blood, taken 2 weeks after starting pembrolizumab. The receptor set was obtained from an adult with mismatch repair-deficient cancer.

CDR3 sequence (DNA): TGTGCCTGGAGTGTACAGTGGAGAGATGGCTACACCTTC. Amino acids: CAWSVQWRDGYTF. The rearrangement joins TRBV30 to TRBJ1-2; D not resolved. The length of the CDR3 is 13 residues. Germline V gene lookup returns CDR1 GTSNPN and CDR2 SVGIG (reference sequence). Trimming took off 0 bases at V and 6 bases at J, with 11 bases between the two ends.

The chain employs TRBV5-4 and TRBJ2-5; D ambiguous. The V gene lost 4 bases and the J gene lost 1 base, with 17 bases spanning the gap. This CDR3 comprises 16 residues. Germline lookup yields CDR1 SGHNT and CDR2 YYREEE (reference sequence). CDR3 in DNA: TGTGCCAGCAGCCCCTTCGGCGCGGCGAGCCAAGAGACCCAGTACTTC. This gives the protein CASSPFGAASQETQYF.

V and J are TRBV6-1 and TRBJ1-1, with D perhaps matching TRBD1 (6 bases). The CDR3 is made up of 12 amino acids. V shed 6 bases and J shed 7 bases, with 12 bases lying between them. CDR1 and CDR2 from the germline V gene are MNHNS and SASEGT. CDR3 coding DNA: TGTGCCAGCAGAACAGGGTCCAATGAAGCTTTCTTT. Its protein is CASRTGSNEAFF.

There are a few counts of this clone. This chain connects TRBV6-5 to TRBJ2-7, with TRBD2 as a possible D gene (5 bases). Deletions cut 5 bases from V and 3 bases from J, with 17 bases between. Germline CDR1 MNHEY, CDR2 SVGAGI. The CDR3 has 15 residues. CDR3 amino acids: CASSPFAGGGYEQYF. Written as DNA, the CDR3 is TGTGCCAGCAGTCCCTTTGCAGGAGGCGGCTACGAGCAGTACTTC.

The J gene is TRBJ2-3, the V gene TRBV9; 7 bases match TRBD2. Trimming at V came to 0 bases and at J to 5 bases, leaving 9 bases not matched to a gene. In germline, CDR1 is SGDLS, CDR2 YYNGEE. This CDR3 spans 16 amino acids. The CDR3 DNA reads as TGTGCCAGCAGCGTAGCTAGCGGCCCCGGTGGAGATACGCAGTATTTT. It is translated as CASSVASGPGGDTQYF.

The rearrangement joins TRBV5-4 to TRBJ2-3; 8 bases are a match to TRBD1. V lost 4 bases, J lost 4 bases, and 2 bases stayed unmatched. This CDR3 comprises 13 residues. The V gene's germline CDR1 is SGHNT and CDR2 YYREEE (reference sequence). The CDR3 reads CASSIQGADTQYF. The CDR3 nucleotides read TGTGCCAGCAGCATACAGGGGGCAGATACGCAGTATTTT.

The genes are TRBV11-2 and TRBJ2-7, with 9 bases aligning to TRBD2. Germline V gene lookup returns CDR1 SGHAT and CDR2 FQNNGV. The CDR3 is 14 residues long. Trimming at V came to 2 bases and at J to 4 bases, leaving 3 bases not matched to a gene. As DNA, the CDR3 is TGTGCCAGCAGCTTAATAGCGGGAGCGTACGAGCAGTACTTC. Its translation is CASSLIAGAYEQYF.

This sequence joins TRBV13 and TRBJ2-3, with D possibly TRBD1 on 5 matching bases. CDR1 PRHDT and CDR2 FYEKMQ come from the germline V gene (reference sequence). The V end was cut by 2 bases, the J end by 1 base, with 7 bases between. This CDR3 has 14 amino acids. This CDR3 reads CASSLQGRTDTQYF. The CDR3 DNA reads TGTGCCAGCAGCTTACAGGGCCGCACAGATACGCAGTATTTT.

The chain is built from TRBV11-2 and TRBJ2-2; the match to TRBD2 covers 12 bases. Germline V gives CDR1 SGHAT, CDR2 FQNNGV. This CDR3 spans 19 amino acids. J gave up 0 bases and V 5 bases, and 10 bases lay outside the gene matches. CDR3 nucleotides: TGTGCCAGCAGCCTTAGACTAGCGGGAGAATTCGCGAACACCGGGGAGCTGTTTTTT. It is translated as CASSLRLAGEFANTGELFF.

The CDR3 sequence: CASSSLGQGVGEQFF. CDR3 bases: TGCGCCAGCAGCTCCCTGGGACAGGGGGTCGGTGAGCAGTTCTTC. This chain uses TRBV5-1 with TRBJ2-1; 11 nucleotides agree with TRBD1. Germline V lookup: CDR1 SGHRS, CDR2 YFSETQ. This CDR3 spans 15 amino acids. The V gene end was trimmed by 3 bases and the J gene end by 9 bases; junction bases not matched to a gene: 8.

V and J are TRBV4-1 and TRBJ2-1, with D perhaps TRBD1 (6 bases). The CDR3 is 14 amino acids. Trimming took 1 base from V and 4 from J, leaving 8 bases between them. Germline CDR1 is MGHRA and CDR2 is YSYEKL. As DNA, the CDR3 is TGCGCCAGCAGCCAAGGGGGACAATACAATGAGCAGTTCTTC. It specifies CASSQGGQYNEQFF.

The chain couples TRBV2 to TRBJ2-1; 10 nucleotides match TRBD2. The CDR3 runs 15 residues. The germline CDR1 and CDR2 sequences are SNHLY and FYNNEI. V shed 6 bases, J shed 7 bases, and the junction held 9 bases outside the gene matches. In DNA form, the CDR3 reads TGTGCCAGCAGGAAGGGGACTAGCGAGTCAAATGAGCAGTTCTTC. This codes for CASRKGTSESNEQFF.

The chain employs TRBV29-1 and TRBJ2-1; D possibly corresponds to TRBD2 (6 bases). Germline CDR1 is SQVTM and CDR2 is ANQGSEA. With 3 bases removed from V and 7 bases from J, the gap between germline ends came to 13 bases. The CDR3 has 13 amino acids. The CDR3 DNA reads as TGCAGCGTTGATATGACTAGTCTGAATGAGCAGTTCTTC. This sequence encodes CSVDMTSLNEQFF.

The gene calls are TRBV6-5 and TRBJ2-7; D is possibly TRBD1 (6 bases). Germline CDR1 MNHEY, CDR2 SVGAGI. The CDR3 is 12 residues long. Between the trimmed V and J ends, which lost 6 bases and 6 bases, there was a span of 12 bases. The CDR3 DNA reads TGTGCCAGCAGCTCCGTAGGGGGCGAGCAGTACTTC. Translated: CASSSVGGEQYF.

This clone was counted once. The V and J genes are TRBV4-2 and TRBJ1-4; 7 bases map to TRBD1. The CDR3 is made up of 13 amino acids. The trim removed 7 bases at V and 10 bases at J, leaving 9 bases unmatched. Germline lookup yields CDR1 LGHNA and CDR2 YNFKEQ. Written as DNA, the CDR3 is TGTGCCAGCACCCTTACAGGGGCAGGAAAACTGTTTTTT. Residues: CASTLTGAGKLFF.

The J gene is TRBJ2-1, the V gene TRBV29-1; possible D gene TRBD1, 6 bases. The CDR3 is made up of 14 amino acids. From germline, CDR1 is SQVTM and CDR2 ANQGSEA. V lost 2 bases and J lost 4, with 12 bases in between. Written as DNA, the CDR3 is TGCAGCGTTGAATACAAGGGGGTGTACAATGAGCAGTTCTTC. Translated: CSVEYKGVYNEQFF.